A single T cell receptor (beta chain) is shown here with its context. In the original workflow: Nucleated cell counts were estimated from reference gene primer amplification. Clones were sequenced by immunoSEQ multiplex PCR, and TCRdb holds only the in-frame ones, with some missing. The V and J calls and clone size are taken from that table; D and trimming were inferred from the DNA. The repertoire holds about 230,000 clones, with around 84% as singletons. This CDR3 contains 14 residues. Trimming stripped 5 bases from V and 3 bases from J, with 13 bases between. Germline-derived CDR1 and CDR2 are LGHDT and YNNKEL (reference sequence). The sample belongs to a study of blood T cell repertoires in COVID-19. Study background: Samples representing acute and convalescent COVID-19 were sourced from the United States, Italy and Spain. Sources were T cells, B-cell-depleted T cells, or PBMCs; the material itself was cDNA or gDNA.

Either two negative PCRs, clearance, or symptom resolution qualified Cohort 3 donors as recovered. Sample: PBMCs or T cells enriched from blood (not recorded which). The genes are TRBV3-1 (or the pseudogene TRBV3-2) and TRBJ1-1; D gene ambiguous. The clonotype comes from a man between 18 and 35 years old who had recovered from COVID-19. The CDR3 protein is CASSELDGDTEAFF. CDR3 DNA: TGTGCCAGCAGCGAATTGGACGGGGACACTGAAGCTTTCTTT.